These T cell receptor beta chains were read from a single sample in a study of shared clonotypes between healthy human individuals. TCRdb's copy holds only in-frame clones and misses some; the assay was immunoSEQ multiplex PCR. Among millions of clones listed, roughly 95% were seen once. The source material was naive CD8+ T cells sorted from blood. These receptors were obtained from a man younger than 35 in good health. CDR3s include the opening cysteine and the closing phenylalanine or tryptophan. Fields, in order: CDR3 protein, CDR3 DNA, J gene, clone size, V gene, D gene. D genes are given only for firm matches. The size entry is marked missing in some rows and otherwise reads once, few, many or a size class.

CDR3: CASTKGQYEQYF
DNA: TGTGCCAGCACTAAAGGGCAGTACGAGCAGTACTTC
J: TRBJ2-7
size: -
V: TRBV2
D: -

CDR3: CASSLSDYNEQFF
DNA: TGTGCCAGCAGCTTATCCGATTACAATGAGCAGTTCTTC
J: TRBJ2-1
size: -
V: TRBV7-3
D: -

CDR3: CSAGWDSTSTDTQYF
DNA: TGCAGCGCTGGATGGGATTCCACTAGCACAGATACGCAGTATTTT
J: TRBJ2-3
size: -
V: TRBV29-1
D: -

CDR3: CASSLENNEQFF
DNA: TGTGCCAGCAGCTTGGAAAACAATGAGCAGTTCTTC
J: TRBJ2-1
size: few
V: TRBV5-6
D: -

CDR3: CASSLGWEGGYQPQHF
DNA: TGTGCCAGCAGCTTAGGATGGGAAGGGGGATATCAGCCCCAGCATTTT
J: TRBJ1-5
size: -
V: TRBV7-2
D: -

CDR3: CASSQVVDTEAFF
DNA: TGTGCCAGCAGCCAAGTCGTAGACACTGAAGCTTTCTTT
J: TRBJ1-1
size: -
V: TRBV4-2
D: -

CDR3: CASSLVTPALYNEQFF
DNA: TGTGCCAGCAGCTTAGTTACCCCCGCCCTTTACAATGAGCAGTTCTTC
J: TRBJ2-1
size: -
V: TRBV7-8
D: -

CDR3: CASTPVDPGDEQFF
DNA: TGTGCCAGCACCCCAGTGGACCCCGGGGATGAGCAGTTCTTC
J: TRBJ2-1
size: -
V: TRBV7-9
D: -

CDR3: CASSPRTLHTDTQYF
DNA: TGTGCCAGCAGCCCACGGACCCTACACACAGATACGCAGTATTTT
J: TRBJ2-3
size: -
V: TRBV28
D: -

CDR3: CASSQGYLKQETQYF
DNA: TGCGCCAGCAGCCAAGGATATCTCAAACAGGAGACCCAGTACTTC
J: TRBJ2-5
size: -
V: TRBV4-1
D: -

CDR3: CASSDSRTSLYNEQFF
DNA: TGTGCCAGCAGTGACTCTAGGACTAGCCTCTACAATGAGCAGTTCTTC
J: TRBJ2-1
size: -
V: TRBV6-4
D: TRBD2

CDR3: CATSRTSGGITDTQYF
DNA: TGTGCCACCAGCAGGACTAGCGGGGGAATCACAGATACGCAGTATTTT
J: TRBJ2-3
size: -
V: TRBV15
D: TRBD2

CDR3: CASSLQTGKTDTQYF
DNA: TGTGCCAGCAGCTTACAGACAGGGAAGACAGATACGCAGTATTTT
J: TRBJ2-3
size: -
V: TRBV13
D: TRBD1

CDR3: CASSVGPTTGPTIQYF
DNA: TGTGCCAGCAGCGTGGGGCCTACGACGGGGCCAACCATTCAGTACTTC
J: TRBJ2-4
size: once
V: TRBV5-6
D: -

CDR3: CASSPRQVANTEAFF
DNA: TGTGCCAGCAGTCCCCGACAGGTAGCGAACACTGAAGCTTTCTTT
J: TRBJ1-1
size: -
V: TRBV25-1
D: -

CDR3: CASSQLRYQPQHF
DNA: TGCGCCAGCAGCCAACTCAGGTATCAGCCCCAGCATTTT
J: TRBJ1-5
size: few
V: TRBV4-3
D: -

CDR3: CASSERGNFIDEQYF
DNA: TGTGCCAGCAGCGAAAGAGGGAACTTTATCGACGAGCAGTACTTC
J: TRBJ2-7
size: -
V: TRBV7-2
D: -

CDR3: CASSYLAGTENTEAFF
DNA: TGTGCCAGCAGTTACCTCGCGGGGACAGAGAACACTGAAGCTTTCTTT
J: TRBJ1-1
size: -
V: TRBV6-5
D: TRBD1

CDR3: CASRDTGMGFAEAFF
DNA: TGTGCCAGCAGAGATACAGGGATGGGATTCGCTGAAGCTTTCTTT
J: TRBJ1-1
size: -
V: TRBV2
D: -

CDR3: CAFETSGSTDTQYF
DNA: TGTGCCTTCGAGACTAGCGGGAGCACAGATACGCAGTATTTT
J: TRBJ2-3
size: -
V: TRBV30
D: TRBD2

CDR3: CASSLVSGAGLGNEQYF
DNA: TGTGCCAGCAGCTTAGTTTCAGGGGCGGGTCTCGGCAACGAGCAGTACTTC
J: TRBJ2-7
size: -
V: TRBV7-2
D: -

CDR3: CASSSAGAGVLKTGELFF
DNA: TGTGCCAGCAGCTCGGCGGGTGCGGGGGTACTAAAAACCGGGGAGCTGTTTTTT
J: TRBJ2-2
size: -
V: TRBV7-9
D: TRBD2

CDR3: CAIRTGDDEKLFF
DNA: TGTGCCATCAGGACAGGGGATGATGAAAAACTGTTTTTT
J: TRBJ1-4
size: once
V: TRBV10-3
D: TRBD1

CDR3: CSANRGEETQYF
DNA: TGCAGCGCTAACAGGGGTGAAGAGACCCAGTACTTC
J: TRBJ2-5
size: -
V: TRBV29-1
D: TRBD1

CDR3: CASSSEGELFF
DNA: TGTGCCAGCAGCTCCGAGGGGGAGCTGTTTTTT
J: TRBJ2-2
size: -
V: TRBV13
D: -

CDR3: CASSLDVDHNYGYTF
DNA: TGTGCCAGCAGTTTGGATGTAGACCATAACTATGGCTACACCTTC
J: TRBJ1-2
size: -
V: TRBV27
D: -

CDR3: CASSLAQGSYEQYF
DNA: TGCGCCAGCAGCTTGGCACAGGGTTCCTACGAGCAGTACTTC
J: TRBJ2-7
size: -
V: TRBV5-1
D: -

CDR3: CASSSRLAGGLYQETQYF
DNA: TGTGCCAGCAGTTCACGATTAGCGGGGGGCCTTTACCAAGAGACCCAGTACTTC
J: TRBJ2-5
size: -
V: TRBV28
D: TRBD2

CDR3: CASSLRGPREQFF
DNA: TGTGCCAGCAGTTTGCGGGGGCCAAGAGAGCAGTTCTTC
J: TRBJ2-1
size: -
V: TRBV27
D: -

CDR3: CATSPYQGSDTQYF
DNA: TGTGCCACCAGCCCCTACCAGGGGTCAGATACGCAGTATTTT
J: TRBJ2-3
size: -
V: TRBV15
D: -

CDR3: CASSRDREGYEQYF
DNA: TGTGCCAGCAGCCGGGACAGGGAAGGGTACGAGCAGTACTTC
J: TRBJ2-7
size: -
V: TRBV27
D: TRBD1

CDR3: CASSLGAARYEQYF
DNA: TGTGCCAGCAGCTTAGGCGCAGCGCGGTACGAGCAGTACTTC
J: TRBJ2-7
size: -
V: TRBV13
D: -

CDR3: CASSVASGNYNEQFF
DNA: TGTGCCAGCAGTGTGGCTAGCGGAAACTACAATGAGCAGTTCTTC
J: TRBJ2-1
size: -
V: TRBV2
D: TRBD2

CDR3: CASSGDRIAYNEQFF
DNA: TGCGCCAGCAGCGGGGACAGGATTGCCTACAATGAGCAGTTCTTC
J: TRBJ2-1
size: once
V: TRBV4-3
D: TRBD1

CDR3: CASSHPSEYGVYGNTF
DNA: TGTGCCAGCAGCCACCCCTCAGAGTACGGGGTGTATGGCAACACCTTC
J: TRBJ1-2
size: -
V: TRBV5-4
D: -

CDR3: CASSFKREGTDTQYF
DNA: TGCGCCAGCAGCTTTAAGCGGGAGGGCACAGATACGCAGTATTTT
J: TRBJ2-3
size: few
V: TRBV5-1
D: TRBD2

CDR3: CATSRAPSSGRYNEQFF
DNA: TGTGCCACCAGCAGAGCCCCTTCTAGCGGGAGGTACAATGAGCAGTTCTTC
J: TRBJ2-1
size: -
V: TRBV15
D: TRBD2

CDR3: CASSTRLAETQYF
DNA: TGTGCCAGCAGCACCCGACTAGCAGAGACCCAGTACTTC
J: TRBJ2-5
size: -
V: TRBV11-3
D: TRBD2

CDR3: CASTPQPLQETQYF
DNA: TGTGCCAGCACCCCGCAACCACTCCAAGAGACCCAGTACTTC
J: TRBJ2-5
size: once
V: TRBV28
D: -

CDR3: CASSNLTAMGAFF
DNA: TGTGCCAGCTCTAACTTAACAGCCATGGGCGCTTTCTTT
J: TRBJ1-1
size: -
V: TRBV18
D: -

CDR3: CASSGLNREETEAFF
DNA: TGTGCCAGCAGCGGCCTGAACAGGGAGGAGACTGAAGCTTTCTTT
J: TRBJ1-1
size: -
V: TRBV5-6
D: -

CDR3: CASSLVSLFLAEGIQETQYF
DNA: TGTGCCAGCAGCTTGGTAAGCCTCTTCCTGGCCGAGGGGATCCAAGAGACCCAGTACTTC
J: TRBJ2-5
size: -
V: TRBV5-4
D: -

CDR3: CASRTTGNTEAFF
DNA: TGTGCCAGCAGAACTACAGGTAACACTGAAGCTTTCTTT
J: TRBJ1-1
size: -
V: TRBV5-6
D: -

CDR3: CASRVQGMGDQPQHF
DNA: TGCGCCAGCAGAGTACAGGGGATGGGTGATCAGCCCCAGCATTTT
J: TRBJ1-5
size: -
V: TRBV10-1
D: TRBD1

CDR3: CASSYVWGTLGEQFF
DNA: TGTGCCAGCAGTTACGTGTGGGGGACCCTGGGTGAGCAGTTCTTC
J: TRBJ2-1
size: -
V: TRBV6-6
D: -

CDR3: CASSLGQGEGGRADDTQYF
DNA: TGTGCCAGCAGCTTAGGGCAGGGAGAAGGCGGGAGGGCCGACGATACGCAGTATTTT
J: TRBJ2-3
size: -
V: TRBV7-9
D: TRBD2

CDR3: CASSFVAGGNGGEQYF
DNA: TGTGCCAGCAGTTTTGTAGCGGGAGGTAACGGGGGCGAGCAGTACTTC
J: TRBJ2-7
size: -
V: TRBV27
D: TRBD2

CDR3: CASSLYGEGTEAFF
DNA: TGTGCCAGCAGTTTATACGGGGAGGGCACTGAAGCTTTCTTT
J: TRBJ1-1
size: -
V: TRBV6-5
D: -

CDR3: CASSLPQGEGVYGANVLTF
DNA: TGTGCCAGCAGCTTACCACAGGGCGAGGGCGTCTATGGGGCCAACGTCCTGACTTTC
J: TRBJ2-6
size: -
V: TRBV7-9
D: -

CDR3: CASSPGTVSGNTIYF
DNA: TGTGCCAGCAGTCCAGGGACGGTCTCTGGAAACACCATATATTTT
J: TRBJ1-3
size: -
V: TRBV2
D: -

CDR3: CASSLKITLYTGGELFF
DNA: TGTGCCAGCAGCTTGAAAATAACGCTCTACACGGGCGGGGAGCTGTTTTTT
J: TRBJ2-2
size: -
V: TRBV5-6
D: -

CDR3: CASSLTAGLSEAFF
DNA: TGTGCCAGCAGCTTAACCGCAGGGCTCAGTGAAGCTTTCTTT
J: TRBJ1-1
size: -
V: TRBV7-9
D: -

CDR3: CASSYGAGSYNEQFF
DNA: TGTGCCAGCAGCTACGGGGCCGGATCCTACAATGAGCAGTTCTTC
J: TRBJ2-1
size: -
V: TRBV11-1
D: -

CDR3: CASSYSGEYEQYF
DNA: TGTGCCAGCAGTTATTCAGGCGAGTACGAGCAGTACTTC
J: TRBJ2-7
size: -
V: TRBV6-5
D: -

CDR3: CASRDSGTTLYEQYF
DNA: TGTGCCAGCAGGGACTCCGGGACAACCCTCTACGAGCAGTACTTC
J: TRBJ2-7
size: -
V: TRBV2
D: -

CDR3: CASRDPGGSYEQYF
DNA: TGTGCCAGTAGGGACCCGGGGGGCTCCTACGAGCAGTACTTC
J: TRBJ2-7
size: -
V: TRBV19
D: TRBD2

CDR3: CASSLVWGGTEAFF
DNA: TGTGCCAGCAGCTTGGTTTGGGGAGGAACTGAAGCTTTCTTT
J: TRBJ1-1
size: -
V: TRBV5-6
D: -

CDR3: CASSPGQGRGNTIYF
DNA: TGTGCTAGCAGCCCCGGGCAGGGGAGAGGAAACACCATATATTTT
J: TRBJ1-3
size: -
V: TRBV7-7
D: -

CDR3: CASSSLGQGRYGYTF
DNA: TGTGCCAGCAGCTCCTTAGGACAGGGGCGCTATGGCTACACCTTC
J: TRBJ1-2
size: -
V: TRBV13
D: TRBD1